This T cell receptor beta chain was sequenced in a study of T cell responses to AZD1222 COVID-19 vaccine. The V gene's germline CDR1 is SGHNT and CDR2 YYREEE (reference sequence). The CDR3 totals 18 residues. V shed 3 bases and J 5 bases; nucleotides not matched to a gene: 15. Here immunoSEQ multiplex PCR was the method, and the copy in TCRdb shows in-frame clones only, minus some. The repertoire holds 85,000 to 100,000 clones, with around 90% as singletons. This chain joins TRBV5-4 and TRBJ2-2; 8 positions agree with TRBD1. This receptor was obtained from an adult in good health. The sequencing used peripheral blood, collected on day 0 of AZD1222 vaccination. DNA of the CDR3: TGTGCCAGCAGCTCCCATAAGACAGGGGAAGTTGGGACCGGGGAGCTGTTTTTT. Protein sequence: CASSSHKTGEVGTGELFF.